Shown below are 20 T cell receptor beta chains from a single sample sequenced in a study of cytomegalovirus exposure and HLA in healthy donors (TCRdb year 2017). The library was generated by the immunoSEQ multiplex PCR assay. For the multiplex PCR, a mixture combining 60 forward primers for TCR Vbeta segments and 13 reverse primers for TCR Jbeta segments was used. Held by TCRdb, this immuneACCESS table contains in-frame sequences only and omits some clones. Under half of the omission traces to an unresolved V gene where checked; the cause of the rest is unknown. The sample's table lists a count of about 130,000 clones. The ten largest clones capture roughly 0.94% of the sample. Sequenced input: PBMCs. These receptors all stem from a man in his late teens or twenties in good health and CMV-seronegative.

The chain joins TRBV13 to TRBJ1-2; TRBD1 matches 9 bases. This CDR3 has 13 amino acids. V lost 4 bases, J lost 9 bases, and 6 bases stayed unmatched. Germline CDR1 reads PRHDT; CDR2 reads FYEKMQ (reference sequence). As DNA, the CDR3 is TGTGCCAGCAGCTGGGGACAGGGCGAGAGCTACACCTTC. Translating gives CASSWGQGESYTF.

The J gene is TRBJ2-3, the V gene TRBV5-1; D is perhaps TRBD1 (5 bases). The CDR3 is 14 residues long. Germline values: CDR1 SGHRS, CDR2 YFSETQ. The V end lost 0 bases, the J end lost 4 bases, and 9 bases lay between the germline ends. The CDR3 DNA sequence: TGCGCCAGCAGCTTGGATCAGGGCTCAGATACGCAGTATTTT. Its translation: CASSLDQGSDTQYF.

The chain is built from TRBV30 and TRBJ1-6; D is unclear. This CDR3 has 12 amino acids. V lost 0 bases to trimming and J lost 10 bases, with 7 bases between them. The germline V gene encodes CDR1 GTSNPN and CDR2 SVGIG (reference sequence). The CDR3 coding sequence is TGTGCCTGGAGTGTCGAGGGATCACCCCTCCACTTT. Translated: CAWSVEGSPLHF.

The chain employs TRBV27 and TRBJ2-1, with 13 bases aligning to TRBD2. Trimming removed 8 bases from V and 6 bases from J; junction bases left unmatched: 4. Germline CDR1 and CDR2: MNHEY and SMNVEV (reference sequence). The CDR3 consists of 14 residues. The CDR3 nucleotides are TGTGCCAGCCGTACTAGCGGGGGGGCCAATGAGCAGTTCTTC. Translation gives CASRTSGGANEQFF.

The CDR3: CASTLGGVGEKLFF. DNA for the CDR3: TGTGCCAGCACCCTGGGGGGGGTAGGGGAAAAACTGTTTTTT. The chain couples TRBV28 to TRBJ1-4; tentative D call: TRBD1 (5 bases). V was trimmed by 7 bases and J by 8 bases, leaving 17 bases between them. CDR3 length equals 14 residues. Germline CDR1 reads MDHEN; CDR2 reads SYDVKM.

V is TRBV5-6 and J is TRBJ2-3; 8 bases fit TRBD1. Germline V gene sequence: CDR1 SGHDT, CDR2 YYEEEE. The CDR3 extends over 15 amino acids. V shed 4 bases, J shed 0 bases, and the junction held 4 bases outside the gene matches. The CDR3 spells CASSTGQASTDTQYF. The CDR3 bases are TGTGCCAGCAGCACGGGACAGGCTAGCACAGATACGCAGTATTTT. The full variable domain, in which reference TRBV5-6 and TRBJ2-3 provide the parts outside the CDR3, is DAGVTQSPTHLIKTRGQQVTLRCSPKSGHDTVSWYQQALGQGPQFIFQYYEEEERQRGNFPDRFSGHQFPNYSSELNVNALLLGDSALYLCASSTGQASTDTQYFGPGTRLTVL.

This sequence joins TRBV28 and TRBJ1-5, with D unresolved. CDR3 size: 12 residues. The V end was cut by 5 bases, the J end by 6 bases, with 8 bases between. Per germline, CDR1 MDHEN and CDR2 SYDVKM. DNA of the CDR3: TGTGCCAGCAGTGTTGTGGCTCAGCCCCAGCATTTT. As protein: CASSVVAQPQHF.

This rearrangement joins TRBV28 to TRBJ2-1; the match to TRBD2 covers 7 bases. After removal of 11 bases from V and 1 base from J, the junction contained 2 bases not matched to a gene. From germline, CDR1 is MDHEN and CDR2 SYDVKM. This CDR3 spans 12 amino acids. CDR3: CAGSGSYNEQFF. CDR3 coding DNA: TGTGCCGGTAGCGGGTCCTACAATGAGCAGTTCTTC.

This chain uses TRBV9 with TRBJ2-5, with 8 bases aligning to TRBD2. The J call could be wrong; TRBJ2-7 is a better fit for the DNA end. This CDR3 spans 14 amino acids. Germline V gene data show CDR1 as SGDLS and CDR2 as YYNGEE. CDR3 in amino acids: CASSHRTSRDEQYF. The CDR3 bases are TGTGCCAGCAGCCACCGGACTAGCCGCGACGAGCAGTACTTC.

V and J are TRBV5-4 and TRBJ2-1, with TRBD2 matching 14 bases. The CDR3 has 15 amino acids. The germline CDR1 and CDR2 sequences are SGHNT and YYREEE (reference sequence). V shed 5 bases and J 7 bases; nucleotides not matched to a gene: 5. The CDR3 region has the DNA TGTGCCAGCAGAACCGGGACTAGCGGGAGAAATGAGCAGTTCTTC. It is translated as CASRTGTSGRNEQFF. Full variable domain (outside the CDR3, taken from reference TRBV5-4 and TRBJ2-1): ETGVTQSPTHLIKTRGQQVTLRCSSQSGHNTVSWYQQALGQGPQFIFQYYREEENGRGNFPPRFSGLQFPNYSSELNVNALELDDSALYLCASRTGTSGRNEQFFGPGTRLTVL.

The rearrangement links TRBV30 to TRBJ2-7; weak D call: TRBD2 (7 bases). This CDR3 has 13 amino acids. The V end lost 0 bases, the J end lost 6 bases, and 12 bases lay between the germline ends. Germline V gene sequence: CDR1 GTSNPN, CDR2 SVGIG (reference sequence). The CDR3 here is CAWSVGGAGEQYF. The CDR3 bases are TGTGCCTGGAGTGTAGGGGGGGCTGGCGAGCAGTACTTC.

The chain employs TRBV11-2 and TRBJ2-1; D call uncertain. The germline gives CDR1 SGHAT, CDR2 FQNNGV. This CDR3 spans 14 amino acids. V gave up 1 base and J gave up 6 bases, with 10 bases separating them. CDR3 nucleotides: TGTGCCAGCAGCTTAGGGAGTAGCCTCAATGAGCAGTTCTTC. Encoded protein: CASSLGSSLNEQFF.

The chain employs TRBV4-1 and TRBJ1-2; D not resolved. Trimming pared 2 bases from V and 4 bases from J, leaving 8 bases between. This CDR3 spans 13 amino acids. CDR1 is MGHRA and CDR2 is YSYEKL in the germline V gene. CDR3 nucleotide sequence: TGCGCCAGCAGCCAAAGTCCAGGCTATGGCTACACCTTC. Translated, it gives CASSQSPGYGYTF.

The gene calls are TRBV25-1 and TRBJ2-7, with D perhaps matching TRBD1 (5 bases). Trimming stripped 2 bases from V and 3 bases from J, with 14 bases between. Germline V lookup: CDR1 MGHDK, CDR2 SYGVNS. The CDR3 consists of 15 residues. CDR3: CASSEKDTKSYEQYF. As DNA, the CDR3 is TGTGCCAGCAGTGAAAAGGACACTAAAAGCTACGAGCAGTACTTC.

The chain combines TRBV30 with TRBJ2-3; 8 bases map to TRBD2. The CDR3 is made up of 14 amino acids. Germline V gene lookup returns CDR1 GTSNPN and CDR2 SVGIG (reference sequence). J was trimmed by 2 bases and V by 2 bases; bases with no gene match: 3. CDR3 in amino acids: CAWSFGGATDTQYF. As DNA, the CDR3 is TGTGCCTGGAGTTTCGGGGGGGCCACAGATACGCAGTATTTT. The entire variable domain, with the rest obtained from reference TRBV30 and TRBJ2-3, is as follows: SQTIHQWPATLVQPVGSPLSLECTVEGTSNPNLYWYRQAAGRGLQLLFYSVGIGQISSEVPQNLSASRPQDRQFILSSKKLLLSDSGFYLCAWSFGGATDTQYFGPGTRLTVL.

This CDR3 reads CAWSVQGSNIQYF. CDR3 DNA sequence: TGTGCCTGGAGTGTACAGGGATCTAACATTCAGTACTTC. The rearrangement links TRBV30 to TRBJ2-4, with D perhaps TRBD1 (6 bases). This CDR3 is 13 amino acids long. Trimming stripped 0 bases from V and 7 bases from J, with 10 bases between. Germline V gene data show CDR1 as GTSNPN and CDR2 as SVGIG (reference sequence).

The CDR3 nucleotides are TGTGCCAGCAGTTTAGACGGCGCGATTGCGGTCCCCCAGCATTTT. Its protein is CASSLDGAIAVPQHF. The rearrangement joins TRBV28 to TRBJ1-5; D not certain. The germline gives CDR1 MDHEN, CDR2 SYDVKM. The germline V and J ends were trimmed by 2 bases and 10 bases, with 18 bases remaining between them. This CDR3 comprises 15 residues. The variable domain in full, completed from reference TRBV28 and TRBJ1-5, reads DVKVTQSSRYLVKRTGEKVFLECVQDMDHENMFWYRQDPGLGLRLIYFSYDVKMKEKGDIPEGYSVSREKKERFSLILESASTNQTSMYLCASSLDGAIAVPQHFGDGTRLSIL.

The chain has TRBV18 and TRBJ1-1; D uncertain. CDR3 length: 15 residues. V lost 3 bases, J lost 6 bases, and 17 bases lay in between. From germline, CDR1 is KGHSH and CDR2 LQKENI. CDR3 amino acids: CASSPGSGGRSEAFF. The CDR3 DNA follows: TGTGCCAGCTCACCGGGTTCGGGTGGTCGGTCTGAAGCTTTCTTT.

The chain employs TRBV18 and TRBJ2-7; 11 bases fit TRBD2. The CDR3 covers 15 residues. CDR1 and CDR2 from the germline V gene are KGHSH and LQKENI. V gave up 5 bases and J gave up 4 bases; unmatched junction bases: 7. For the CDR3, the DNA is TGTGCCAGCTCATTAGCGGGAGGGCCAGTATACGAGCAGTACTTC. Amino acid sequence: CASSLAGGPVYEQYF. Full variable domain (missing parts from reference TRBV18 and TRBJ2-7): NAGVMQNPRHLVRRRGQEARLRCSPMKGHSHVYWYRQLPEEGLKFMVYLQKENIIDESGMPKERFSAEFPKEGPSILRIQQVVRGDSAAYFCASSLAGGPVYEQYFGPGTRLTVT.

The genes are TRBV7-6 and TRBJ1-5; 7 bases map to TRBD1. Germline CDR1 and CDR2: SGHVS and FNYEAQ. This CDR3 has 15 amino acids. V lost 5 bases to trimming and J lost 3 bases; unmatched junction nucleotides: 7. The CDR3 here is CASSLTTGVNQPQHF. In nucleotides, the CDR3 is TGTGCCAGCAGCCTTACAACAGGGGTCAATCAGCCCCAGCATTTT. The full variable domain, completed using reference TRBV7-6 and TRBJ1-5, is GAGVSQSPRYKVTKRGQDVALRCDPISGHVSLYWYRQALGQGPEFLTYFNYEAQQDKSGLPNDRFSAERPEGSISTLTIQRTEQRDSAMYRCASSLTTGVNQPQHFGDGTRLSIL.